Described below is a single T cell receptor beta chain sequence and its context. The CDR3 is 12 residues long. Germline values: CDR1 SEHNR, CDR2 FQNEAQ (reference sequence). The V end was cut by 5 bases, the J end by 6 bases, with 9 bases between. These data come from a study of radiation and T cells in renal cell carcinoma. Repertoires were generated with immunoSEQ multiplex PCR, while TCRdb's copy carries only in-frame clones and drops some. The data show over 45,000 clones, approximately 80% seen once. The time point here: baseline pretreatment blood. Treatment meaning: 15 Gy SBRT to primary tumor, nephrectomy 4 weeks later. Blood was sampled at baseline, 2 weeks and 4 weeks after SBRT. This renal cell carcinoma was of the clear cell type.

This TCR derives from a man between 60 and 75 years old with renal cell carcinoma. The chain joins TRBV7-9 to TRBJ2-3; D gene ambiguous. Sample: blood, taken from a patient whose treatment included radiotherapy and nephrectomy. CDR3 loop: CASSQTSDTQYF. As DNA, the CDR3 is TGTGCCAGCAGCCAAACCTCCGATACGCAGTATTTT.